This T cell receptor (beta chain) was captured by sequencing in a study of CD8 T cells in Susac syndrome. The study's findings and limits: Acknowledgment was made by the study that its TCR sequencing and HLA analysis involved a relatively small number of individuals.

Reverse transcription of about 0.45 to 1 ug RNA was carried out with random hexamers. The TCR beta CDR3 was amplified by immunoSEQ multiplex PCR across 54 Vbeta, 13 Jbeta. TCRdb independently ran MiXCR on the immunoSEQ multiplex PCR reads; one entry per CDR3 protein. The sample has about 180,000 distinct CDR3 sequences, 90% to 97% seen once. Notes on this clonotype: Its antigen is currently unknown.

The CDR3 sequence is 14 residues long. The germline gives CDR1 DFQATT, CDR2 SNEGSKA (reference sequence). V was pared by 8 bases and J by 4 bases, with 20 bases between. CD8+ and CD4+ T cells circulating in blood were sequenced for TCR beta. Each multiple sclerosis control was a treatment-naive patient with relapsing-remitting disease that was either stable or active. Sequencing was carried out using CD4+ T cells from PBMCs. The genes are TRBV20-1 and TRBJ2-5, with D unresolved. This clonotype was sampled from a human donor with multiple sclerosis. The CDR3 here is CSPHPPGSRETQYF. CDR3 in DNA: TGCAGTCCCCATCCCCCAGGCTCGCGAGAGACCCAGTACTTC.